The rows below give T cell receptor beta chains drawn from one sample of a study of blood T cell repertoires in COVID-19. Measured with immunoSEQ multiplex PCR; TCRdb has only the in-frame clones, and not every one. The sample records approximately 220,000 clones, just over 85% being singletons. Source material: PBMCs or T cells enriched from blood (not recorded which). The receptors derive from a woman between 40 and 55 years old with acute COVID-19. CDR3s include the opening cysteine and the closing phenylalanine or tryptophan. D genes are given only for firm matches. A clone size is listed for some rows: how often the clone was seen (once, few, many), or a class if it is expanded.

.	TRBV6-1	TRBJ1-5	.	CASSDQSSGAGQPQHF	TGTGCCAGCAGTGACCAAAGCTCAGGGGCAGGACAGCCCCAGCATTTT
.	TRBV7-6	TRBJ2-2	TRBD2	CASSFSGSSTGELFF	TGTGCCAGCAGCTTCAGCGGGAGTTCCACCGGGGAGCTGTTTTTT
.	TRBV2	TRBJ2-1	TRBD2	CASSPGTSGSHEQFF	TGTGCCAGCAGCCCCGGGACTAGCGGGAGCCATGAGCAGTTCTTC
.	TRBV7-9	TRBJ2-7	TRBD2	CASSRGGSYEQYF	TGTGCCAGCAGTCGGGGGGGCTCCTACGAGCAGTACTTC
.	TRBV7-9	TRBJ2-1	.	CASSLEEGEFQKQFF	TGTGCCAGCAGCTTAGAGGAGGGAGAGTTCCAGAAGCAGTTCTTC
.	TRBV5-1	TRBJ2-3	.	CASSLVGVTDTQYF	TGCGCCAGCAGCTTGGTGGGAGTAACAGATACGCAGTATTTT
.	TRBV11-2	TRBJ2-1	.	CASSADWNAEQFF	TGTGCCAGCAGCGCCGACTGGAATGCTGAGCAGTTCTTC
.	TRBV6-5	TRBJ2-3	.	CASSYSGRGTDTQYF	TGTGCCAGCAGTTATTCCGGGAGAGGGACAGATACGCAGTATTTT
few	TRBV5-1	TRBJ1-1	.	CASSLGQPNTEAFF	TGCGCCAGCAGCTTGGGACAGCCGAACACTGAAGCTTTCTTT
.	TRBV4-1	TRBJ1-5	TRBD1	CASSQGRGQGVGNQPQHF	TGCGCCAGCAGCCAAGGTCGCGGACAGGGCGTTGGCAATCAGCCCCAGCATTTT
few	TRBV7-2	TRBJ1-4	TRBD1	CASSPGGTGRNEKLFF	TGTGCCAGCAGCCCGGGGGGGACAGGGCGGAATGAAAAACTGTTTTTT
.	TRBV9	TRBJ1-1	.	CASSAGMNTEAFF	TGTGCCAGCAGCGCCGGTATGAACACTGAAGCTTTCTTT
.	TRBV6-5	TRBJ1-2	TRBD1	CASSYRQGASYGYTF	TGTGCCAGCAGTTATAGGCAGGGGGCCTCCTATGGCTACACCTTC
.	TRBV7-6	TRBJ2-3	TRBD1	CASSFWTGPSTDTQYF	TGTGCCAGCAGCTTTTGGACAGGGCCTAGCACAGATACGCAGTATTTT
many	TRBV5-1	TRBJ2-2	.	CASTTGLNTGELFF	TGCGCCAGCACGACAGGACTTAACACCGGGGAGCTGTTTTTT
.	TRBV7-8	TRBJ2-5	TRBD2	CASSPGLAGGRETQYF	TGTGCCAGCAGCCCGGGACTAGCGGGAGGGAGAGAGACCCAGTACTTC
.	TRBV5-1	TRBJ2-7	TRBD2	CASSFRTSFYEQYF	TGCGCCAGCAGCTTTAGGACTAGTTTCTACGAGCAGTACTTC
.	TRBV11-2	TRBJ2-3	.	CASSLVQGWPADTQYF	TGTGCCAGCAGCTTAGTTCAGGGTTGGCCGGCAGATACGCAGTATTTT
.	TRBV5-4	TRBJ1-2	TRBD1	CASSRDRGSNYGYTF	TGTGCCAGCAGCCGGGACAGGGGCTCAAACTATGGCTACACCTTC
.	TRBV7-9	TRBJ2-3	.	CASSLDGGMANTQYF	TGTGCCAGCAGCTTAGATGGAGGAATGGCGAATACGCAGTATTTT
many	TRBV19	TRBJ1-5	.	CASSPQGENQPQHF	TGTGCCAGTAGCCCACAAGGGGAAAATCAGCCCCAGCATTTT
.	TRBV7-8	TRBJ1-3	TRBD1	CASSEDREGNTIYF	TGTGCCAGCAGCGAAGACAGGGAGGGAAACACCATATATTTT
.	TRBV27	TRBJ2-1	TRBD2	CASSPGGSGSRYNEQFF	TGTGCCAGCAGTCCTGGTGGTAGCGGGAGTCGATACAATGAGCAGTTCTTC
.	TRBV12-3/TRBV12-4	TRBJ1-5	TRBD1	CASSIDRDQPQHF	TGTGCCAGCAGTATCGACAGGGATCAGCCCCAGCATTTT
.	TRBV9	TRBJ2-7	.	CASSSGDEQYF	TGTGCCAGCAGTTCAGGGGACGAGCAGTACTTC
.	TRBV28	TRBJ1-2	TRBD1	CASRTGSGNYGYTF	TGTGCCAGCAGGACAGGGTCTGGAAACTATGGCTACACCTTC
.	TRBV11-3	TRBJ1-1	.	CASHQSGVTEAFF	TGTGCCAGCCACCAGTCCGGGGTCACTGAAGCTTTCTTT
.	TRBV24-1	TRBJ1-2	.	CATSDSDSYGYTF	TGTGCCACCAGTGATTCGGACAGCTATGGCTACACCTTC
.	TRBV11-3	TRBJ1-5	TRBD1	CASSLAPGTGGTPDQPQHF	TGTGCCAGCAGCTTAGCCCCCGGGACAGGGGGCACCCCAGATCAGCCCCAGCATTTT
.	TRBV27	TRBJ2-2	TRBD1	CASSLGQARNTGELFF	TGTGCCAGCAGTCTGGGACAGGCTAGGAACACCGGGGAGCTGTTTTTT
once	TRBV28	TRBJ1-5	TRBD1	CASSSGTGVTQHF	TGTGCCAGTTCCTCCGGGACAGGGGTGACCCAGCATTTT
.	TRBV19	TRBJ1-1	TRBD1	CASSSGGPEAFF	TGTGCCAGTAGTTCAGGGGGCCCTGAAGCTTTCTTT
.	TRBV6-1	TRBJ2-3	TRBD2	CASSEGGSGKDTQYF	TGTGCCAGCAGTGAAGGAGGTAGCGGGAAGGATACGCAGTATTTT
.	TRBV12-3/TRBV12-4	TRBJ1-2	.	CASSRLLSTYTF	TGTGCCAGCAGTCGTCTCCTATCAACCTACACCTTC
.	TRBV29-1	TRBJ2-7	.	CSAAGTYSYEQYF	TGCAGCGCAGCAGGGACTTACTCCTACGAGCAGTACTTC
.	TRBV7-9	TRBJ2-1	TRBD2	CASSSWEPWTSGSYNEQFF	TGTGCCAGCAGCTCCTGGGAACCTTGGACTAGTGGGTCCTACAATGAGCAGTTCTTC
.	TRBV3-1/TRBV3-2	TRBJ2-1	TRBD2	CASSQFGGRGNEQFF	TGTGCCAGCAGCCAGTTCGGCGGGAGGGGCAATGAGCAGTTCTTC
.	TRBV5-1	TRBJ1-2	TRBD1	CASSLWQGATGGYTF	TGCGCCAGCAGCTTGTGGCAGGGGGCAACGGGTGGCTACACCTTC
.	TRBV7-2	TRBJ1-4	.	CATSRVYNEKLFF	TGTGCCACATCCAGGGTTTATAATGAAAAACTGTTTTTT
few	TRBV12-3/TRBV12-4	TRBJ2-7	.	CASSTNYEQYF	TGTGCCAGCAGTACAAACTACGAGCAGTACTTC
.	TRBV5-8	TRBJ2-2	TRBD2	CASSSVGLAGVGRELFF	TGTGCCAGCAGCTCCGTCGGACTAGCGGGAGTTGGAAGGGAGCTGTTTTTT